This TCR beta chain originates from a study of CD8+CD57+ T cells in acquired aplastic anemia. In the study overall: Mean DNA quantity obtained from sorted CD4+ and CD8+ cells was about 3.2 ug. Overall study results and limits: The same twenty-nine CD8+ CDR3 sequences occurred in patients and in controls.

This clonotype showed up just a few times. Its matching antigen is unknown. Genomic DNA templated the TCR beta VDJ and CDR3 profiling. TCRdb itself ran the reads through MiXCR, one entry per CDR3 protein. This repertoire shows a few hundred thousand distinct CDR3 sequences, 34% found once; its top ten account for around 1.1%. This CDR3 comprises 15 residues. V was cut by 1 base and J by 5 bases, with 14 bases left in between. From germline, CDR1 is SEHNR and CDR2 FQNEAQ (reference sequence). Specimen: sorted CD4+, CD8+, or CD8+CD57+ T cells (not recorded which) from PBMCs. This receptor was taken from a human donor in good health, serving as a control. The V gene is TRBV7-9, the J gene TRBJ2-5, with D unresolved. The CDR3 sequence is CASSLGATVRETQYF. The CDR3 nucleotides are TGTGCCAGCAGCTTAGGGGCTACCGTCCGGGAGACCCAGTACTTC.